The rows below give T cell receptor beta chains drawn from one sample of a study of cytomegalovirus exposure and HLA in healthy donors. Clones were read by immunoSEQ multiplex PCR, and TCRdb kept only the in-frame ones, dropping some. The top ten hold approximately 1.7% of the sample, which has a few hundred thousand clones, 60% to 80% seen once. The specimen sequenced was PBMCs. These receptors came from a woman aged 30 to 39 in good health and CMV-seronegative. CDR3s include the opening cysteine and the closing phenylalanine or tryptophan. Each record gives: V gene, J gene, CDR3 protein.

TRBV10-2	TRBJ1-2	CASRGPGGTADGYTF
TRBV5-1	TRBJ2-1	CASSLGGGGSYNEQFF
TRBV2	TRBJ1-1	CASSRTGSTEAFF
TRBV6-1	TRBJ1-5	CASSEIPGPGNQPQNF
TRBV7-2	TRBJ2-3	CASRTVTTDTQYF
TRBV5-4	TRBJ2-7	CASSSTGGNYEQYF
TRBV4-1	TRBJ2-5	CASSLTSGRGETQYF
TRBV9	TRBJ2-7	CASSVSGSTSYEQYF
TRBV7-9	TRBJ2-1	CASSSPTSGRSYNEQFF
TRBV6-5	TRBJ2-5	CASSTGGEVWETQYF